A selection of T cell receptor beta chains follows, all from one sample in a study of coeliac disease. The method was immunoSEQ multiplex PCR; TCRdb's version includes in-frame clones alone and lacks a portion of them. The sample lists over 2,500 clones; over 50% were seen once. Input material: intraepithelial lymphocytes from the gut. Every receptor here comes from a man in his fifties with active celiac disease. Both conserved end residues are part of each CDR3. A D gene is named only where the DNA matches it firmly. Clone size is not always given. Where it is, it says once, few, many or a class for expanded clones.

j_call: TRBJ2-1; v_call: TRBV28; d_call: NA; clone_size: few; cdr3_aa: CASSFWQGFNEQFF; cdr3_nt: TGTGCCAGCAGTTTTTGGCAGGGGTTCAATGAGCAGTTCTTC
j_call: TRBJ1-2; v_call: TRBV19; d_call: NA; clone_size: NA; cdr3_aa: CASSASITGTYGYTF; cdr3_nt: TGTGCCAGTAGCGCCTCAATAACAGGGACCTATGGCTACACCTTC
j_call: TRBJ2-2; v_call: TRBV10-1; d_call: TRBD2; clone_size: NA; cdr3_aa: CASRESGRAYIGELFF; cdr3_nt: TGCGCCAGCAGAGAGAGCGGGAGGGCCTATATCGGGGAGCTGTTTTTT
j_call: TRBJ1-4; v_call: TRBV7-8; d_call: NA; clone_size: NA; cdr3_aa: CASSSQRTNEKLFF; cdr3_nt: TGTGCCAGCAGCTCCCAGCGGACTAATGAAAAACTGTTTTTT
j_call: TRBJ2-3; v_call: TRBV18; d_call: NA; clone_size: NA; cdr3_aa: CASSLTSTDTQYF; cdr3_nt: TGTGCCAGCTCACTTACTAGCACAGATACGCAGTATTTT
j_call: TRBJ2-1; v_call: TRBV6-1; d_call: NA; clone_size: NA; cdr3_aa: CASSEELSYNEQFF; cdr3_nt: TGTGCCAGCAGTGAAGAACTGTCCTACAATGAGCAGTTCTTC
j_call: TRBJ2-7; v_call: TRBV9; d_call: NA; clone_size: medium-sized; cdr3_aa: CASSPEGLAIYEQYF; cdr3_nt: TGTGCCAGCAGCCCGGAGGGACTGGCCATCTACGAGCAGTACTTC
j_call: TRBJ2-3; v_call: TRBV10-3; d_call: NA; clone_size: NA; cdr3_aa: CAISESGGQYF; cdr3_nt: TGTGCCATCAGTGAGTCAGGGGGGCAGTATTTT
j_call: TRBJ2-1; v_call: TRBV2; d_call: NA; clone_size: NA; cdr3_aa: CASSLLGERNNEQFF; cdr3_nt: TGTGCCAGCAGCCTGTTAGGGGAAAGGAACAATGAGCAGTTCTTC
j_call: TRBJ2-1; v_call: TRBV5-5; d_call: TRBD1; clone_size: NA; cdr3_aa: CASSPGQGSNEQFF; cdr3_nt: TGTGCCAGCAGCCCGGGACAGGGGTCGAATGAGCAGTTCTTC
j_call: TRBJ1-3; v_call: TRBV6-5; d_call: NA; clone_size: NA; cdr3_aa: CASSYSASNSGNTIYF; cdr3_nt: TGTGCCAGCAGTTACTCGGCATCGAACTCTGGAAACACCATATATTTT
j_call: TRBJ2-1; v_call: TRBV19; d_call: TRBD2; clone_size: few; cdr3_aa: CASSITSGRADEQFF; cdr3_nt: TGTGCCAGTAGTATAACTAGCGGGAGGGCGGATGAGCAGTTCTTC
j_call: TRBJ2-1; v_call: TRBV11-1; d_call: NA; clone_size: NA; cdr3_aa: CASRFWFEDEQFF; cdr3_nt: TGTGCCAGCAGATTTTGGTTTGAGGATGAGCAGTTCTTC
j_call: TRBJ2-1; v_call: TRBV4-3; d_call: TRBD2; clone_size: NA; cdr3_aa: CASSQEDVAGGGYNEQFF; cdr3_nt: TGCGCCAGCAGCCAAGAGGATGTAGCGGGAGGGGGGTACAATGAGCAGTTCTTC
j_call: TRBJ1-5; v_call: TRBV7-2; d_call: TRBD1; clone_size: NA; cdr3_aa: CASSSAGGSNQPQHF; cdr3_nt: TGTGCCAGCAGCTCAGCAGGGGGCTCCAATCAGCCCCAGCATTTT
j_call: TRBJ1-2; v_call: TRBV7-3; d_call: NA; clone_size: NA; cdr3_aa: CASSSWAGYGYTF; cdr3_nt: TGTGCCAGCAGCTCGTGGGCTGGCTATGGCTACACCTTC
j_call: TRBJ2-5; v_call: TRBV5-1; d_call: TRBD2; clone_size: NA; cdr3_aa: CASSLGVLAGYQETQYF; cdr3_nt: TGCGCCAGCAGCTTGGGGGTTCTAGCGGGGTACCAAGAGACCCAGTACTTC
j_call: TRBJ1-3; v_call: TRBV9; d_call: TRBD1; clone_size: NA; cdr3_aa: CASSSAGGPKGNTIYF; cdr3_nt: TGTGCCAGCAGCTCAGCAGGGGGCCCGAAGGGAAACACCATATATTTT
j_call: TRBJ2-7; v_call: TRBV5-6; d_call: NA; clone_size: NA; cdr3_aa: CASSLASGGASSYEQYF; cdr3_nt: TGTGCCAGCAGCTTGGCATCTGGCGGGGCGAGCTCCTACGAGCAGTACTTC
j_call: TRBJ1-1; v_call: TRBV13; d_call: NA; clone_size: NA; cdr3_aa: CASSPLGDIMNTEAFF; cdr3_nt: TGTGCCAGCAGCCCGCTCGGGGACATAATGAACACTGAAGCTTTCTTT
j_call: TRBJ2-5; v_call: TRBV5-1; d_call: TRBD2; clone_size: NA; cdr3_aa: CASSYTGTSGGETQYF; cdr3_nt: TGCGCCAGCAGCTACACCGGGACTAGCGGGGGGGAGACCCAGTACTTC
j_call: TRBJ1-1; v_call: TRBV7-2; d_call: NA; clone_size: few; cdr3_aa: CASIPPGGPEAFF; cdr3_nt: TGTGCCAGCATCCCTCCCGGCGGTCCTGAAGCTTTCTTT
j_call: TRBJ2-2; v_call: TRBV28; d_call: TRBD2; clone_size: NA; cdr3_aa: CASTPGGGWDAGELFF; cdr3_nt: TGTGCCAGCACTCCCGGGGGGGGCTGGGACGCCGGGGAGCTGTTTTTT
j_call: TRBJ1-2; v_call: TRBV5-6; d_call: TRBD1; clone_size: NA; cdr3_aa: CASSSGWGQREYGYTF; cdr3_nt: TGTGCCAGCAGCTCAGGTTGGGGACAGAGAGAATATGGCTACACCTTC
j_call: TRBJ1-2; v_call: TRBV6-1; d_call: TRBD1; clone_size: medium-sized; cdr3_aa: CASSEGAGGYSYTF; cdr3_nt: TGTGCCAGCAGTGAAGGGGCAGGGGGTTATAGCTACACCTTC
j_call: TRBJ2-1; v_call: TRBV19; d_call: NA; clone_size: NA; cdr3_aa: CASSITREQFF; cdr3_nt: TGTGCCAGTAGTATTACCAGGGAGCAGTTCTTC
j_call: TRBJ2-1; v_call: TRBV29-1; d_call: NA; clone_size: NA; cdr3_aa: CSVEWLGYNEQFF; cdr3_nt: TGCAGCGTTGAATGGCTAGGCTACAATGAGCAGTTCTTC
j_call: TRBJ2-6; v_call: TRBV9; d_call: TRBD2; clone_size: NA; cdr3_aa: CASSVGTSGRLSSGANVLTF; cdr3_nt: TGTGCCAGCAGCGTGGGGACTAGCGGGAGACTAAGCTCTGGGGCCAACGTCCTGACTTTC
j_call: TRBJ2-1; v_call: TRBV6-5; d_call: NA; clone_size: large; cdr3_aa: CASSYGRNEQFF; cdr3_nt: TGTGCCAGCAGTTATGGTCGGAATGAGCAGTTCTTC
j_call: TRBJ1-2; v_call: TRBV4-3; d_call: NA; clone_size: few; cdr3_aa: CASSQGQPTYGYTF; cdr3_nt: TGCGCCAGCAGCCAAGGACAGCCTACCTATGGCTACACCTTC
j_call: TRBJ2-1; v_call: TRBV6-5; d_call: TRBD2; clone_size: NA; cdr3_aa: CASSLRLAGSSGEQFF; cdr3_nt: TGTGCCAGCAGTTTAAGACTAGCGGGGTCTTCAGGTGAGCAGTTCTTC
j_call: TRBJ1-2; v_call: TRBV5-4; d_call: NA; clone_size: large; cdr3_aa: CASSRGLDGNYGYTF; cdr3_nt: TGTGCCAGCAGTCGGGGTCTAGACGGTAACTATGGCTACACCTTC
j_call: TRBJ2-5; v_call: TRBV7-9; d_call: TRBD1; clone_size: few; cdr3_aa: CASSPRDRVAGETQYF; cdr3_nt: TGTGCCAGCAGCCCCCGGGACAGGGTTGCTGGGGAGACCCAGTACTTC
j_call: TRBJ2-2; v_call: TRBV7-2; d_call: NA; clone_size: few; cdr3_aa: CASSSAKPGELFF; cdr3_nt: TGTGCCAGCAGCTCCGCTAAGCCCGGGGAGCTGTTTTTT
j_call: TRBJ1-1; v_call: TRBV20-1; d_call: NA; clone_size: medium-sized; cdr3_aa: CSAGPEAFF; cdr3_nt: TGCAGTGCTGGCCCTGAAGCTTTCTTT
j_call: TRBJ2-1; v_call: TRBV10-1; d_call: TRBD2; clone_size: NA; cdr3_aa: CASSASGSYNEQFF; cdr3_nt: TGCGCCAGCAGTGCTAGCGGCTCCTACAATGAGCAGTTCTTC
j_call: TRBJ2-3; v_call: TRBV7-9; d_call: NA; clone_size: NA; cdr3_aa: CASSFIFRQGLADTQYF; cdr3_nt: TGTGCCAGCAGCTTTATCTTTCGCCAGGGGCTAGCAGATACGCAGTATTTT
j_call: TRBJ2-1; v_call: TRBV27; d_call: TRBD2; clone_size: once; cdr3_aa: CASSLGGTSISNEQFF; cdr3_nt: TGTGCCAGCAGTTTAGGAGGGACTAGTATTTCCAATGAGCAGTTCTTC
j_call: TRBJ2-3; v_call: TRBV4-3; d_call: TRBD2; clone_size: few; cdr3_aa: CASSQLEGGADTQYF; cdr3_nt: TGCGCCAGCAGCCAATTGGAGGGAGGGGCAGATACGCAGTATTTT
j_call: TRBJ2-5; v_call: TRBV5-1; d_call: NA; clone_size: few; cdr3_aa: CASSPDGGVLTQYF; cdr3_nt: TGCGCCAGCAGCCCCGACGGCGGGGTTTTGACCCAGTACTTC
j_call: TRBJ2-5; v_call: TRBV19; d_call: TRBD1; clone_size: NA; cdr3_aa: CATKDPGQGPTQYF; cdr3_nt: TGTGCCACCAAAGACCCGGGACAGGGCCCGACCCAGTACTTC
j_call: TRBJ2-3; v_call: TRBV29-1; d_call: TRBD2; clone_size: NA; cdr3_aa: CSVESMGGADTQYF; cdr3_nt: TGCAGCGTGGAGTCTATGGGGGGGGCAGATACGCAGTATTTT
j_call: TRBJ2-5; v_call: TRBV7-6; d_call: NA; clone_size: NA; cdr3_aa: CASTPGNQETQYF; cdr3_nt: TGTGCCAGCACCCCTGGCAATCAAGAGACCCAGTACTTC
j_call: TRBJ1-4; v_call: TRBV6-6; d_call: TRBD1; clone_size: NA; cdr3_aa: CASRQTGVNEKLFF; cdr3_nt: TGTGCCAGCAGACAGACAGGGGTAAATGAAAAACTGTTTTTT
j_call: TRBJ2-7; v_call: TRBV7-3; d_call: NA; clone_size: NA; cdr3_aa: CASSPWESYEQYF; cdr3_nt: TGTGCCAGCAGCCCCTGGGAGTCCTACGAGCAGTACTTC
j_call: TRBJ1-4; v_call: TRBV9; d_call: TRBD1; clone_size: NA; cdr3_aa: CASSDPGQGYEEGNEKLFF; cdr3_nt: TGTGCCAGCAGCGATCCGGGACAGGGGTATGAAGAAGGCAATGAAAAACTGTTTTTT
j_call: TRBJ1-2; v_call: TRBV6-1; d_call: TRBD1; clone_size: NA; cdr3_aa: CASSDVTTGDYGYTF; cdr3_nt: TGTGCCAGCAGTGATGTCACGACAGGGGATTATGGCTACACCTTC
j_call: TRBJ2-3; v_call: TRBV29-1; d_call: TRBD2; clone_size: NA; cdr3_aa: CSVGIALAGSTDTQYF; cdr3_nt: TGCAGCGTTGGGATAGCCCTAGCGGGAAGCACAGATACGCAGTATTTT
j_call: TRBJ2-2; v_call: TRBV7-9; d_call: TRBD1; clone_size: NA; cdr3_aa: CASRGQGQTGELFF; cdr3_nt: TGTGCCAGCAGAGGACAGGGACAAACCGGGGAGCTGTTTTTT
j_call: TRBJ1-2; v_call: TRBV9; d_call: TRBD1; clone_size: large; cdr3_aa: CASSVNSGTGRFYGYTF; cdr3_nt: TGTGCCAGCAGCGTAAATTCCGGGACAGGGAGGTTCTATGGCTACACCTTC
j_call: TRBJ1-2; v_call: TRBV7-2; d_call: NA; clone_size: NA; cdr3_aa: CASSLGGLFGYGYTF; cdr3_nt: TGTGCCAGCAGCTTGGGGGGGTTATTTGGTTATGGCTACACCTTC
j_call: TRBJ2-2; v_call: TRBV27; d_call: NA; clone_size: NA; cdr3_aa: CASSLAWGPGELFF; cdr3_nt: TGTGCCAGCAGTTTGGCGTGGGGGCCCGGGGAGCTGTTTTTT
j_call: TRBJ2-2; v_call: TRBV18; d_call: NA; clone_size: NA; cdr3_aa: CASSPYRVQNTGELFF; cdr3_nt: TGTGCCAGCTCACCTTACAGGGTTCAGAACACCGGGGAGCTGTTTTTT
j_call: TRBJ2-2; v_call: TRBV5-1; d_call: TRBD1; clone_size: NA; cdr3_aa: CASSLGTALNTGELFF; cdr3_nt: TGCGCCAGCAGCCTCGGGACAGCGCTAAACACCGGGGAGCTGTTTTTT
j_call: TRBJ1-1; v_call: TRBV6-5; d_call: NA; clone_size: NA; cdr3_aa: CASSGRAVEAFF; cdr3_nt: TGTGCCAGCAGTGGTCGAGCGGTTGAAGCTTTCTTT